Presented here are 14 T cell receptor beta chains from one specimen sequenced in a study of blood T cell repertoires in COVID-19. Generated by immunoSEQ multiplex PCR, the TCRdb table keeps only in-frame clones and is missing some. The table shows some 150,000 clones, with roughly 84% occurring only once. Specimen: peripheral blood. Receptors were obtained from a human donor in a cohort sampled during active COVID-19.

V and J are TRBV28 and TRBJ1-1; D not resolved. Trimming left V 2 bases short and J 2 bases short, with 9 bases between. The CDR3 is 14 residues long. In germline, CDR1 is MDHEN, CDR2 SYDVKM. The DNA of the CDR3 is TGTGCCAGCAGTTTAAGTCGGAGTAACACTGAAGCTTTCTTT. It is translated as CASSLSRSNTEAFF. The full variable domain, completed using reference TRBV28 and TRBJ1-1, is DVKVTQSSRYLVKRTGEKVFLECVQDMDHENMFWYRQDPGLGLRLIYFSYDVKMKEKGDIPEGYSVSREKKERFSLILESASTNQTSMYLCASSLSRSNTEAFFGQGTRLTVV.

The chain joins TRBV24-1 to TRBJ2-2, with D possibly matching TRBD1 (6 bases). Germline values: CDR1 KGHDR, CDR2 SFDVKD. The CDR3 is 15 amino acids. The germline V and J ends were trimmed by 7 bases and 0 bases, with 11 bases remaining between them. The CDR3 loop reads CATRDSTSNTGELFF. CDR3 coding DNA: TGTGCCACCAGGGACAGCACCTCGAACACCGGGGAGCTGTTTTTT.

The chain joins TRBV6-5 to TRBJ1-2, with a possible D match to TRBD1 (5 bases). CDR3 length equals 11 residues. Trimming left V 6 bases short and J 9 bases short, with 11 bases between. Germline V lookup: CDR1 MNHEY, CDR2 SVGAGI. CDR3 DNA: TGTGCCAGCAGCTCCGCGGGGCGCTACACCTTC. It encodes CASSSAGRYTF.

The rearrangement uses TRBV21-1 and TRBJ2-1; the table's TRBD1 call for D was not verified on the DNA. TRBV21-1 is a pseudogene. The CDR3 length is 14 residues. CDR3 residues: CASSKDIIYNEQFF. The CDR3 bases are TGTGCCAGCAGCAAGGACATAATCTACAATGAGCAGTTCTTC.

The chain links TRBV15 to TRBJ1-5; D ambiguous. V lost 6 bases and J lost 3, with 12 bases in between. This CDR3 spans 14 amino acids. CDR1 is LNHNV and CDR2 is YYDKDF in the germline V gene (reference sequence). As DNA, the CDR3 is TGTGCCACCAGGGCCCACGGGAACAATCAGCCCCAGCATTTT. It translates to CATRAHGNNQPQHF.

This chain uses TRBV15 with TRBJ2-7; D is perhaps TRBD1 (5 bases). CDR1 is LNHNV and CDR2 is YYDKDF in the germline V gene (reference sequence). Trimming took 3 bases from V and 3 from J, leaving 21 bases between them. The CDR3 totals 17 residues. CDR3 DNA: TGTGCCACCAGCAGCCTCCAGGGAAAAGATCCCTTCTACGAGCAGTACTTC. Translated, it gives CATSSLQGKDPFYEQYF.

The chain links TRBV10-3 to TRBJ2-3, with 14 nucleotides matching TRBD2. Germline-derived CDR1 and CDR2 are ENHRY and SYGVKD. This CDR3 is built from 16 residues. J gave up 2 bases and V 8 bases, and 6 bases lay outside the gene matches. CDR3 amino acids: CAIAGTSGGATDTQYF. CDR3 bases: TGTGCCATCGCAGGGACTAGCGGGGGAGCCACAGATACGCAGTATTTT.

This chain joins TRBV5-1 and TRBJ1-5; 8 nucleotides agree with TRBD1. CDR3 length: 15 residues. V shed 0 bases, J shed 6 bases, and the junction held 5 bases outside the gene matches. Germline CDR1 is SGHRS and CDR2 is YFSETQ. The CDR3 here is CASSLAPGGLQPQHF. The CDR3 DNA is TGCGCCAGCAGCTTGGCCCCAGGGGGCCTTCAGCCCCAGCATTTT.

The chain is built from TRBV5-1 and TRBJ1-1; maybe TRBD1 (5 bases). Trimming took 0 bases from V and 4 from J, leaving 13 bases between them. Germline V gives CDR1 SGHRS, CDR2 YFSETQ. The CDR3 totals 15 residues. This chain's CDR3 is CASSLVSGGSTEAFF. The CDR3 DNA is TGCGCCAGCAGCTTGGTGTCGGGGGGGAGCACTGAAGCTTTCTTT.

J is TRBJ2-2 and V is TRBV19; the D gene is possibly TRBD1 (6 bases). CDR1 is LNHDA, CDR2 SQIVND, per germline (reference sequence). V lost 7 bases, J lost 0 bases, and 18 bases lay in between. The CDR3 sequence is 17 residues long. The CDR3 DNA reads TGTGCCAGTACCCCCCAGAGGGGACAAGCGAACACCGGGGAGCTGTTTTTT. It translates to CASTPQRGQANTGELFF.

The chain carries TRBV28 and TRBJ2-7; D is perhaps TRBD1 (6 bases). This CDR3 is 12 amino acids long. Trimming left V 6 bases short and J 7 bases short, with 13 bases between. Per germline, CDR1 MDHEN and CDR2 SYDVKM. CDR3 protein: CASRRTATEQYF. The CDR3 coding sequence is TGTGCCAGCAGGAGGACAGCAACGGAGCAGTACTTC.

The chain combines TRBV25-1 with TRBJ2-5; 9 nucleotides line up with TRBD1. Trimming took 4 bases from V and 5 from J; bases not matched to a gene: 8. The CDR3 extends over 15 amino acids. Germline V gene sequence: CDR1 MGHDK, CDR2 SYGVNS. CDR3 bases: TGTGCCAGCAGTGTAAGGGACAGGGTCTTGGAGACCCAGTACTTC. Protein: CASSVRDRVLETQYF. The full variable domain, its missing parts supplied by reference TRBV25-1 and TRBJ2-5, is EADIYQTPRYLVIGTGKKITLECSQTMGHDKMYWYQQDPGMELHLIHYSYGVNSTEKGDLSSESTVSRIRTEHFPLTLESARPSHTSQYLCASSVRDRVLETQYFGPGTRLLVL.

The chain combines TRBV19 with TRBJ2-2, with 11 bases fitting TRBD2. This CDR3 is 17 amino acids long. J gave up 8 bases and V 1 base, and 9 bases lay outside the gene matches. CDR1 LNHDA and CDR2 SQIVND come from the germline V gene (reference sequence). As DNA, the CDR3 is TGTGCCAGTAGTATAGGGGCGGGACTAGCGGTCACTGGGGAGCTGTTTTTT. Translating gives CASSIGAGLAVTGELFF.

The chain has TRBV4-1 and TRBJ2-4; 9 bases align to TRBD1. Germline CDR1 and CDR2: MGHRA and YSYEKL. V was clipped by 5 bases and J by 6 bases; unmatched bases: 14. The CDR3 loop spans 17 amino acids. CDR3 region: CASSTRHLGQGLNIQYF. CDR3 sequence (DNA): TGCGCCAGCAGCACAAGGCACTTGGGACAGGGCCTAAACATTCAGTACTTC.